This TCR beta chain was captured by sequencing in a study of blood T cell repertoires in COVID-19. About the study: Acute and convalescent COVID-19 specimens originated in the United States, Italy and Spain. PBMCs, B-cell-depleted T cells, or T cells were the source of the cDNA or gDNA that made up the material.

With V trimmed by 5 bases and J by 2 bases, 3 bases remained unmatched. This CDR3 is built from 15 residues. The germline gives CDR1 ENHRY, CDR2 SYGVKD. The method was immunoSEQ multiplex PCR; TCRdb's version includes in-frame clones alone and lacks a portion of them. The data show roughly 310,000 clones, 89% seen once. Across about two dozen US areas, participants ranged in age from 18 to 89 years. Two negative PCRs, clearance, or symptom resolution were required of recovered Cohort 3 donors. This TCR derives from a woman aged 40 to 50 who had recovered from COVID-19. Source material: PBMCs or T cells enriched from blood (not recorded which). The V and J genes are TRBV10-3 and TRBJ2-3; TRBD2 aligns across 11 bases. CDR3 sequence (DNA): TGTGCCATCAGTACTAGCGGGAGAGACACAGATACGCAGTATTTT. Translated: CAISTSGRDTDTQYF.